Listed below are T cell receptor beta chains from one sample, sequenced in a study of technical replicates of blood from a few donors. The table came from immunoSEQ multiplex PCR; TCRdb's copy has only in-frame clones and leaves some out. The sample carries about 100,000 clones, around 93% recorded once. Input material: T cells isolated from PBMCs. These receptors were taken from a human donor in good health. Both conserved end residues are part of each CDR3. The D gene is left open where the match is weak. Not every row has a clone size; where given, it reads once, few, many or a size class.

CDR3: CASTAGTATNEKLFF
DNA: TGTGCCAGCACCGCCGGGACAGCAACTAATGAAAAACTGTTTTTT
J: TRBJ1-4
D: TRBD1
V: TRBV6-5
length: 15
size: .

CDR3: CASSSRQGVDGYTF
DNA: TGTGCCAGCAGTTCAAGACAGGGGGTTGATGGCTACACCTTC
J: TRBJ1-2
D: TRBD1
V: TRBV27
length: 14
size: .

CDR3: CASGEGTEAFF
DNA: TGTGCCAGCGGGGAGGGGACTGAAGCTTTCTTT
J: TRBJ1-1
D: .
V: TRBV25-1
length: 11
size: .

CDR3: CASSDAGLGYNEQFF
DNA: TGTGCCAGCAGCGATGCAGGGTTGGGGTACAATGAGCAGTTCTTC
J: TRBJ2-1
D: .
V: TRBV9
length: 15
size: .

CDR3: CASRRDRRYNQPQHF
DNA: TGTGCCAGCAGGAGGGACAGGAGGTACAATCAGCCCCAGCATTTT
J: TRBJ1-5
D: TRBD1
V: TRBV28
length: 15
size: .

CDR3: CASSYLPTSGIHEQFF
DNA: TGTGCCAGCAGTTACCTCCCGACTAGCGGGATACATGAGCAGTTCTTC
J: TRBJ2-1
D: TRBD2
V: TRBV6-6
length: 16
size: once

CDR3: CASSYRGTGLRYGYTF
DNA: TGTGCCAGCAGTTATAGGGGAACAGGGCTCCGTTATGGCTACACCTTC
J: TRBJ1-2
D: .
V: TRBV6-5
length: 16
size: .

CDR3: CASGPRDREETQYF
DNA: TGTGCCAGCGGGCCCCGGGACAGGGAAGAGACCCAGTACTTC
J: TRBJ2-5
D: TRBD1
V: TRBV7-9
length: 14
size: once

CDR3: CASSPSRLEQFF
DNA: TGTGCCAGCAGCCCCAGTCGTCTGGAGCAGTTCTTC
J: TRBJ2-1
D: .
V: TRBV7-8
length: 12
size: .

CDR3: CASSLAQGPYGYTF
DNA: TGTGCCAGCAGCTTAGCGCAGGGTCCCTATGGCTACACCTTC
J: TRBJ1-2
D: .
V: TRBV7-8
length: 14
size: .

CDR3: CASSFLAGGRNTQYF
DNA: TGTGCCAGCAGCTTTTTAGCGGGGGGGAGAAATACGCAGTATTTT
J: TRBJ2-3
D: TRBD2
V: TRBV7-8
length: 15
size: .

CDR3: CATRPGQGRNTIYF
DNA: TGTGCCACCAGACCGGGACAGGGGAGAAACACCATATATTTT
J: TRBJ1-3
D: TRBD1
V: TRBV19
length: 14
size: .

CDR3: CASSLGRGPDTQYF
DNA: TGTGCCAGCAGCTTGGGCAGGGGGCCAGATACGCAGTATTTT
J: TRBJ2-3
D: TRBD1
V: TRBV5-8
length: 14
size: .

CDR3: CASSLLGNTIYF
DNA: TGTGCCAGCAGTTTACTTGGAAACACCATATATTTT
J: TRBJ1-3
D: .
V: TRBV28
length: 12
size: .

CDR3: CASSGGGGTYGYTF
DNA: TGTGCCAGCAGTGGAGGAGGCGGAACTTATGGCTACACCTTC
J: TRBJ1-2
D: .
V: TRBV6-1
length: 14
size: .

CDR3: CASSAPGLEFHNEQFF
DNA: TGTGCCAGCAGCGCACCGGGACTAGAATTTCACAATGAGCAGTTCTTC
J: TRBJ2-1
D: TRBD2
V: TRBV9
length: 16
size: .

CDR3: CASSPGGQGLTEAFF
DNA: TGTGCCAGCAGCCCAGGGGGGCAAGGTTTGACTGAAGCTTTCTTT
J: TRBJ1-1
D: TRBD1
V: TRBV4-2
length: 15
size: few

CDR3: CASSPMNTEAFF
DNA: TGTGCCAGCAGTCCAATGAACACTGAAGCTTTCTTT
J: TRBJ1-1
D: .
V: TRBV6-1
length: 12
size: .

CDR3: CASSVNRAATEAFF
DNA: TGTGCCAGCAGTGTAAACAGGGCAGCGACTGAAGCTTTCTTT
J: TRBJ1-1
D: .
V: TRBV27
length: 14
size: .

CDR3: CASREIDLGAGGEQYF
DNA: TGTGCCAGCAGAGAAATCGACCTCGGAGCGGGAGGAGAGCAGTACTTC
J: TRBJ2-7
D: TRBD2
V: TRBV6-1
length: 16
size: .

CDR3: CASSIINQGNEQFF
DNA: TGTGCCAGTAGTATTATAAACCAGGGAAATGAGCAGTTCTTC
J: TRBJ2-1
D: .
V: TRBV19
length: 14
size: once

CDR3: CASSLPPSGTFHEQYF
DNA: TGTGCCAGCAGCCTCCCTCCTAGCGGGACGTTCCACGAGCAGTACTTC
J: TRBJ2-7
D: TRBD2
V: TRBV7-9
length: 16
size: .

CDR3: CASSQEAGLTYGYTF
DNA: TGTGCCAGCAGCCAAGAGGCAGGACTGACATATGGCTACACCTTC
J: TRBJ1-2
D: .
V: TRBV4-2
length: 15
size: .